The next 24 T cell receptor beta chains were all read from a single sample in a study of OX40 agonist ivuxolimab in advanced cancers. The library was built by means of the immunoSEQ multiplex PCR assay. Not all clones reach the TCRdb copy of this immuneACCESS table, which keeps in-frame sequences only. Checked studies attribute under half of the gap to unresolved V genes and leave the rest unexplained. Within this sample are more than 50,000 clones, with 84% of them counted one time only. The ten most abundant clones make up approximately 4.3% of the sample. Sample: CD4+ or CD8+ T cells sorted from blood, taken in a trial of the OX40 agonist ivuxolimab. These receptors came from an adult with an advanced solid tumor such as melanoma, head and neck, liver or kidney cancer.

Remarks on this clone: This sample also contains other DNA sequences that code for the same CDR3. This rearrangement joins TRBV11-2 to TRBJ2-5, with D possibly being TRBD1 (5 bases). V lost 5 bases, J lost 4 bases, and 8 bases lay in between. From germline, CDR1 is SGHAT and CDR2 FQNNGV. CDR3 length: 12 amino acids. CDR3 sequence reads: CASSQGRETQYF. CDR3 bases: TGTGCCAGCAGCCAGGGAAGAGAGACCCAGTACTTC.

CDR3 bases: TGTGCCAGTAGCCAATCGGGCGGACAGGGGTTCGACGAGCAGTACTTC. Amino acids: CASSQSGGQGFDEQYF. The chain links TRBV19 to TRBJ2-7; 9 bases align to TRBD1. CDR1 is LNHDA, CDR2 SQIVND, per germline (reference sequence). There are 16 residues in the CDR3. The V gene end was trimmed by 6 bases and the J gene end by 5 bases; junction bases not matched to a gene: 14.

This sequence joins TRBV19 and TRBJ1-3; TRBD1 aligns across 7 bases. J lost 2 bases, V lost 8 bases, and 9 bases had no gene match. Germline values: CDR1 LNHDA, CDR2 SQIVND (reference sequence). This CDR3 comprises 15 residues. The CDR3 nucleotides are TGTGCCAGTGCCCCCGCGACAGGGACTGGAAACACCATATATTTT. Its translation is CASAPATGTGNTIYF. Based on the CDR3 plus reference TRBV19 and TRBJ1-3, the full variable domain is DGGITQSPKYLFRKEGQNVTLSCEQNLNHDAMYWYRQDPGQGLRLIYYSQIVNDFQKGDIAEGYSVSREKKESFPLTVTSAQKNPTAFYLCASAPATGTGNTIYFGEGSWLTVV.

The CDR3 spells CSGRLRTVQFF. The CDR3 region has the DNA TGCAGCGGAAGATTAAGGACAGTGCAATTCTTC. The chain joins TRBV29-1 to TRBJ2-1, with D tentatively TRBD1 (6 bases). This CDR3 is 11 amino acids long. Germline V gene lookup returns CDR1 SQVTM and CDR2 ANQGSEA. V was clipped by 7 bases and J by 16 bases, with 20 bases between them.

The J gene is TRBJ2-1, the V gene TRBV2; D tentatively reads TRBD1 or TRBD2 (5 bases each). CDR1 is SNHLY and CDR2 is FYNNEI in the germline V gene. This CDR3 comprises 12 residues. V was shortened by 6 bases and J by 5 bases, with 8 bases between the two germline ends. The CDR3 reads CASRWDDNEQFF. CDR3 DNA: TGTGCCAGCAGGTGGGACGACAATGAGCAGTTCTTC. Filled out from reference TRBV2 and TRBJ2-1, the complete variable domain reads EPEVTQTPSHQVTQMGQEVILRCVPISNHLYFYWYRQILGQKVEFLVSFYNNEISEKSEIFDDQFSVERPDGSNFTLKIRSTKLEDSAMYFCASRWDDNEQFFGPGTRLTVL.

V gene TRBV28 combines with J gene TRBJ2-2; unclear D gene. Looked up from germline, CDR1 is MDHEN and CDR2 is SYDVKM. Between the trimmed V and J ends, which lost 2 bases and 6 bases, there was a span of 10 bases. The CDR3 is made up of 14 amino acids. The CDR3 protein is CASSLQKFAGELFF. The CDR3 DNA follows: TGTGCCAGCAGTTTACAAAAGTTCGCCGGGGAGCTGTTTTTT.

V and J are TRBV19 and TRBJ2-2; 13 bases are a match to TRBD2. The trim removed 1 base at V and 5 bases at J, leaving 4 bases unmatched. The CDR3 totals 17 residues. CDR1 is LNHDA, CDR2 SQIVND, per germline (reference sequence). For the CDR3, the DNA is TGTGCCAGTAGTATAGTAGGACTAGCGGGAGTTACCGGGGAGCTGTTTTTT. Encoded protein: CASSIVGLAGVTGELFF. Full variable domain (missing parts from reference TRBV19 and TRBJ2-2): DGGITQSPKYLFRKEGQNVTLSCEQNLNHDAMYWYRQDPGQGLRLIYYSQIVNDFQKGDIAEGYSVSREKKESFPLTVTSAQKNPTAFYLCASSIVGLAGVTGELFFGEGSRLTVL.

CDR3 loop: CASSWGGTPDTQYF. CDR3 nucleotide sequence: TGTGCCAGCAGCTGGGGGGGTACCCCAGATACGCAGTATTTT. The V and J genes are TRBV27 and TRBJ2-3; 7 positions agree with TRBD2. J gave up 4 bases and V 6 bases, and 7 bases lay outside the gene matches. The CDR3 length is 14 residues. The V gene's germline CDR1 is MNHEY and CDR2 SMNVEV (reference sequence).

The gene calls are TRBV5-8 and TRBJ2-5; D uncertain. The J call may be wrong; the DNA end is better matched by TRBJ2-7. The germline gives CDR1 SGHTS, CDR2 YDEGEE. The CDR3 has 13 amino acids. CDR3 loop: CASSLGRPYEQYF. CDR3 DNA sequence: TGTGCCAGCAGCTTAGGCAGACCCTACGAGCAGTACTTC.

This clone was seen only a few times. The chain carries TRBV7-6 and TRBJ2-7; weak D call: TRBD1 (5 bases). With 5 bases removed from V and 4 bases from J, the gap between germline ends came to 9 bases. The germline V gene has CDR1 SGHVS and CDR2 FNYEAQ. This CDR3 spans 12 amino acids. The CDR3 DNA is TGTGCCAGCAGCCAAACAGGTTACGAGCAGTACTTC. Its protein product is CASSQTGYEQYF.

V gene TRBV28 combines with J gene TRBJ1-5; D is perhaps TRBD1 (5 bases). V was shortened by 6 bases and J by 1 base, with 10 bases between the two germline ends. The CDR3 spans 14 residues. Germline CDR1 MDHEN, CDR2 SYDVKM. DNA for the CDR3: TGTGCCAGCAGGGACATGGACAGCAATCAGCCCCAGCATTTT. The encoded protein is CASRDMDSNQPQHF.

This sequence joins TRBV13 and TRBJ2-2; D is ambiguous. Germline CDR1 and CDR2: PRHDT and FYEKMQ (reference sequence). The CDR3 sequence is 16 residues long. The V and J ends lost 0 bases and 6 bases respectively, with 14 bases between them. As DNA, the CDR3 is TGTGCCAGCAGCTTAGGTCTCCGACTTGGGGCCGGGGAGCTGTTTTTT. As protein: CASSLGLRLGAGELFF.

The gene calls are TRBV7-3 and TRBJ1-1, with D perhaps matching TRBD1 (5 bases). Trimming cost V 5 bases and J 4 bases, with 11 bases left between them. Germline V gene data show CDR1 as SGHTA and CDR2 as FQGTGA. The CDR3 has 13 amino acids. CDR3 DNA: TGTGCCAGCAGCCTACACCAGGGCACTGAAGCTTTCTTT. Its translation is CASSLHQGTEAFF.

J is TRBJ1-5 and V is TRBV9; 7 bases match TRBD1. Trimming cost V 4 bases and J 6 bases; bases outside gene matches: 10. This CDR3 has 15 amino acids. Looked up from germline, CDR1 is SGDLS and CDR2 is YYNGEE. In DNA form, the CDR3 reads TGTGCCAGCAGCCCAGGGACAGCGACAAGTCAGCCCCAGCATTTT. Translated, it gives CASSPGTATSQPQHF.

Within the sample, this clone is medium-sized. The rearrangement links TRBV6-1 to TRBJ2-2; no clear D. CDR1 and CDR2 from the germline V gene are MNHNS and SASEGT. The CDR3 covers 12 residues. With 7 bases removed from V and 6 bases from J, the gap between germline ends came to 9 bases. CDR3 region: CASNRVSGELFF. The CDR3, as DNA: TGTGCCAGCAACAGAGTCTCCGGGGAGCTGTTTTTT.

V gene TRBV27 combines with J gene TRBJ2-7, with 10 bases that match TRBD1. This CDR3 is 16 amino acids long. Germline CDR1 reads MNHEY; CDR2 reads SMNVEV (reference sequence). Trimming cost V 3 bases and J 3 bases; bases outside gene matches: 8. The CDR3 sequence: CASSFRTGGLYYEQYF. For the CDR3, the DNA is TGTGCCAGCAGTTTTAGGACAGGGGGTCTTTACTACGAGCAGTACTTC.

As to this clone: A much more abundant neighbour one base away suggests this may be a read error. The genes are TRBV27 and TRBJ1-6; D uncertain. This CDR3 has 15 residues. The germline CDR1 and CDR2 sequences are MNHEY and SMNVEV (reference sequence). The CDR3 DNA reads as TGTGCCAGCAGTTTAGGCAGCTATTTTGGTTCACCCTTCCACTTT. Translation gives CASSLGSYFGSPFHF.

A few counts support this clone. V is TRBV5-5 and J is TRBJ1-6; D uncertain. V dropped 0 bases and J dropped 6 bases, with 13 bases sitting between them. Germline CDR1 reads SGHKS; CDR2 reads YYEKEE (reference sequence). The CDR3 spans 16 residues. CDR3 loop: CASSLAWSVRNSPLHF. Here the CDR3 DNA reads TGTGCCAGCAGCTTGGCCTGGTCAGTCCGTAATTCACCCCTCCACTTT.

The J gene is TRBJ2-1, the V gene TRBV29-1; TRBD2 agrees at 8 bases. The CDR3 spans 14 residues. V was pared by 8 bases and J by 6 bases, with 12 bases of the junction left unmatched. The germline V gene encodes CDR1 SQVTM and CDR2 ANQGSEA. CDR3 nucleotide sequence: TGCAGCCTCCCCGGGGGGGTAAAATGCAATGAGCAGTTCTTC. Translation gives CSLPGGVKCNEQFF.

The CDR3 DNA reads as TGTGCCAGCAGCCGTGGGGGGGGGACAGATACGCAGTATTTT. Protein: CASSRGGGTDTQYF. The chain couples TRBV7-9 to TRBJ2-3; 7 bases fit TRBD2. This CDR3 contains 14 residues. The germline V gene has CDR1 SEHNR and CDR2 FQNEAQ (reference sequence). V was pared by 5 bases and J by 3 bases, with 5 bases of the junction left unmatched. Together with reference TRBV7-9 and TRBJ2-3, the CDR3 gives the full variable domain: DTGVSQNPRHKITKRGQNVTFRCDPISEHNRLYWYRQTLGQGPEFLTYFQNEAQLEKSRLLSDRFSAERPKGSFSTLEIQRTEQGDSAMYLCASSRGGGTDTQYFGPGTRLTVL.

The chain uses TRBV10-3 and TRBJ2-3; 12 bases are a match to TRBD2. Per the germline V gene, CDR1 is ENHRY and CDR2 is SYGVKD. The CDR3 consists of 15 residues. V shed 6 bases, J shed 2 bases, and the junction held 3 bases outside the gene matches. CDR3 residues: CAIRSSGGATDTQYF. The CDR3 bases are TGTGCCATCAGATCTAGCGGGGGGGCCACAGATACGCAGTATTTT.

The V gene is TRBV7-9, the J gene TRBJ1-1, with TRBD1 matching over 9 bases. J lost 8 bases, V lost 3 bases, and 4 bases had no gene match. CDR3 length: 13 residues. Per germline, CDR1 SEHNR and CDR2 FQNEAQ (reference sequence). The CDR3, as DNA: TGTGCCAGCAGCTTCCTCACAGGGGGCGAAGCTTTCTTT. Translation gives CASSFLTGGEAFF.

This chain links TRBV11-2 with TRBJ2-1, with TRBD2 as a possible D gene (5 bases). Germline-derived CDR1 and CDR2 are SGHAT and FQNNGV. Deletions cut 5 bases from V and 5 bases from J, with 13 bases between. CDR3 size: 14 residues. The DNA of the CDR3 is TGTGCCAGCAGCCCGGGGTGGGAAAACAATGAGCAGTTCTTC. It translates to CASSPGWENNEQFF.

A single count supports this clone. This chain uses TRBV27 with TRBJ2-7, with 7 bases identical to TRBD1. With 2 bases clipped from V and 3 bases from J, the junction kept 4 bases outside the gene matches. Germline CDR1 is MNHEY and CDR2 is SMNVEV (reference sequence). This CDR3 has 14 amino acids. CDR3 bases: TGTGCCAGCAGTTTAAGACAGGGTGGCTACGAGCAGTACTTC. Translated: CASSLRQGGYEQYF.